One and the same sample provided the 29 T cell receptor beta chains below, sequenced in a study of naive and memory T cell subsets. The SP2 primer and nested alpha and beta constant region primers amplified ligated cDNA in four rounds. TCRdb re-derived calls from the 5' RACE reads in MiXCR, one entry per CDR3 protein. The repertoire includes 55,000 to 65,000 distinct CDR3 sequences, 8% of them detected once, and approximately 21% sits in the top ten. A UMI-containing oligonucleotide was joined by 3' ligation to the TCR cDNA template. The receptor set was obtained from a female donor in good health.

The chain links TRBV5-4 to TRBJ2-7; 9 bases agree with TRBD1. The CDR3 is made up of 13 amino acids. The germline gives CDR1 SGHNT, CDR2 YYREEE (reference sequence). With V trimmed by 3 bases and J by 3 bases, 1 base remained unmatched. The CDR3 DNA follows: TGTGCCAGCAGCTGGACAGGGGACTACGAGCAGTACTTC. Translated: CASSWTGDYEQYF.

The rearrangement links TRBV3-1 to TRBJ2-1; 10 positions agree with TRBD2. This CDR3 is built from 14 residues. V trimming: 2 bases; J trimming: 12 bases; junction bases outside the gene matches: 7. In germline, CDR1 is LGHDT, CDR2 YNNKEL (reference sequence). The CDR3 sequence: CASSQSSSGGLQFF. For the CDR3, the DNA is TGTGCCAGCAGCCAATCCTCTAGCGGGGGCCTGCAGTTCTTC.

This chain uses TRBV6-5 with TRBJ2-7; 8 bases map to TRBD1. CDR3 size: 14 residues. The ends lost 2 bases at V and 6 bases at J; junction bases unmatched: 6. The germline CDR1 and CDR2 sequences are MNHEY and SVGAGI. The CDR3 DNA is TGTGCCAGCAGTTACACGACAGGGGCGTTCGAGCAGTACTTC. This translates into CASSYTTGAFEQYF.

This clonotype was counted a few times. The V gene is TRBV30, the J gene TRBJ1-5; D is possibly TRBD1 (5 bases). The CDR3 extends over 14 amino acids. V gave up 3 bases and J gave up 0 bases, with 9 bases separating them. Per the germline V gene, CDR1 is GTSNPN and CDR2 is SVGIG (reference sequence). CDR3 region: CAWRDTDSNQPQHF. The CDR3, as DNA: TGTGCCTGGAGGGACACCGATAGCAATCAGCCCCAGCATTTT.

V is TRBV5-1 and J is TRBJ2-3, with 12 positions matching TRBD2. CDR1 is SGHRS and CDR2 is YFSETQ in the germline V gene. The V gene end was trimmed by 0 bases and the J gene end by 3 bases; junction bases not matched to a gene: 5. The CDR3 contains 17 residues. The CDR3 bases are TGCGCCAGCAGCTTGGAGCCTAGCGGGGGGGGAACAGATACGCAGTATTTT. This gives the protein CASSLEPSGGGTDTQYF.

This clonotype came up a few times. This chain joins TRBV6-5 and TRBJ1-1, with 8 positions matching TRBD1. Losses at the gene ends were 6 bases for V and 1 base for J; bases not matched to a gene: 10. In germline, CDR1 is MNHEY, CDR2 SVGAGI. This CDR3 is 16 amino acids long. The CDR3 DNA follows: TGTGCCAGCAGGACAGCCCGACAGGGGAGGAACACTGAAGCTTTCTTT. Translated, it gives CASRTARQGRNTEAFF.

The chain links TRBV6-5 to TRBJ1-1; D is undetermined. The CDR3 consists of 15 residues. The germline CDR1 and CDR2 sequences are MNHEY and SVGAGI. The V gene lost 6 bases and the J gene lost 0 bases, with 14 bases spanning the gap. This chain's CDR3 is CASRRGFVVNTEAFF. The CDR3, as DNA: TGTGCCAGCAGACGAGGGTTCGTGGTGAACACTGAAGCTTTCTTT.

The chain uses TRBV9 and TRBJ1-5; D not resolved. The CDR3 contains 14 residues. V was trimmed by 0 bases and J by 11 bases, leaving 15 bases between them. The germline V gene has CDR1 SGDLS and CDR2 YYNGEE. CDR3 amino acids: CASSVDSAGSAQHF. DNA for the CDR3: TGTGCCAGCAGCGTAGACAGTGCGGGTTCGGCCCAGCATTTT.

This clonotype was detected a few times. J is TRBJ2-7 and V is TRBV27, with D unresolved. CDR3 length equals 13 residues. V lost 5 bases, J lost 3 bases, and 11 bases lay in between. CDR1 and CDR2 (germline): MNHEY, SMNVEV (reference sequence). The CDR3 sequence is CASSASEVYEQYF. Written as DNA, the CDR3 is TGTGCCAGCAGTGCCTCCGAGGTCTACGAGCAGTACTTC.

This clonotype was observed a few times. The chain combines TRBV6-5 with TRBJ2-7, with 9 bases that match TRBD2. The V gene's germline CDR1 is MNHEY and CDR2 SVGAGI. This CDR3 spans 17 amino acids. V trimming: 0 bases; J trimming: 0 bases; junction bases outside the gene matches: 6. CDR3 coding DNA: TGTGCCAGCAGTTACTCGAAGCTAGCGGGGACCTCCTACGAGCAGTACTTC. Amino acids: CASSYSKLAGTSYEQYF.

The V and J genes are TRBV25-1 and TRBJ1-5, with 8 positions matching TRBD1. The length of the CDR3 is 14 residues. V lost 6 bases and J lost 5; bases outside the gene matches: 6. Germline lookup yields CDR1 MGHDK and CDR2 SYGVNS. The CDR3 DNA reads TGTGCCAGCAGCCACAGGGGGGTGGATCAGCCCCAGCATTTT. Translation: CASSHRGVDQPQHF.

This clonotype has just one count. The chain is built from TRBV5-4 and TRBJ2-1, with TRBD2 matching 13 bases. There are 16 residues in the CDR3. In germline, CDR1 is SGHNT, CDR2 YYREEE (reference sequence). V lost 4 bases and J lost 7; bases outside the gene matches: 8. CDR3 region: CASSPWTSGGLNEQFF. CDR3 coding DNA: TGTGCCAGCAGCCCTTGGACTAGCGGGGGCCTGAATGAGCAGTTCTTC. The whole variable domain, remainder taken from reference TRBV5-4 and TRBJ2-1, is ETGVTQSPTHLIKTRGQQVTLRCSSQSGHNTVSWYQQALGQGPQFIFQYYREEENGRGNFPPRFSGLQFPNYSSELNVNALELDDSALYLCASSPWTSGGLNEQFFGPGTRLTVL.

This clonotype was counted a few times. This chain links TRBV5-4 with TRBJ2-5; D might be TRBD1 (6 bases). The V end lost 0 bases, the J end lost 3 bases, and 9 bases lay between the germline ends. Germline V gene data show CDR1 as SGHNT and CDR2 as YYREEE (reference sequence). The CDR3 has 14 residues. The CDR3 region is CASSLGGPKETQYF. DNA of the CDR3: TGTGCCAGCAGCTTGGGGGGGCCTAAAGAGACCCAGTACTTC.

The V gene is TRBV11-2, the J gene TRBJ1-3, with D unresolved. This CDR3 has 14 amino acids. Trimming took off 5 bases at V and 5 bases at J, with 13 bases between the two ends. Germline V gives CDR1 SGHAT, CDR2 FQNNGV. The CDR3 bases are TGTGCCAGCAGCAAGCCGATAAAAAGAAACACCATATATTTT. Encoded protein: CASSKPIKRNTIYF.

This clonotype was seen many times. The chain employs TRBV13 and TRBJ1-1; D might be TRBD1 (5 bases). The CDR3 runs to 16 residues. CDR1 and CDR2 (germline): PRHDT, FYEKMQ (reference sequence). The V end was cut by 0 bases, the J end by 0 bases, with 11 bases between. The CDR3 DNA reads TGTGCCAGCAGCTTAGGGACAGCCAGTATGAACACTGAAGCTTTCTTT. Translation: CASSLGTASMNTEAFF.

The V gene is TRBV5-5, the J gene TRBJ2-5, with 11 bases aligning to TRBD1. Germline V gives CDR1 SGHKS, CDR2 YYEKEE (reference sequence). Trimming at V came to 4 bases and at J to 5 bases, leaving 7 bases not matched to a gene. This CDR3 has 15 amino acids. CDR3: CASSAGTGGRETQYF. CDR3 bases: TGTGCCAGCAGCGCCGGGACAGGGGGTAGGGAGACCCAGTACTTC. Full variable domain (rest looked up from reference TRBV5-5 and TRBJ2-5): DAGVTQSPTHLIKTRGQQVTLRCSPISGHKSVSWYQQVLGQGPQFIFQYYEKEERGRGNFPDRFSARQFPNYSSELNVNALLLGDSALYLCASSAGTGGRETQYFGPGTRLLVL.

The chain combines TRBV5-1 with TRBJ2-1; 8 bases match TRBD2. Germline CDR1 SGHRS, CDR2 YFSETQ. This CDR3 comprises 15 residues. V lost 2 bases and J lost 9; bases outside the gene matches: 10. CDR3 region: CASSFYRGGRSEQFF. CDR3 DNA sequence: TGCGCCAGCAGCTTTTATCGGGGGGGCCGGAGTGAGCAGTTCTTC.

This clonotype occurred a few times. This rearrangement joins TRBV13 to TRBJ2-7; D not certain. The V gene's germline CDR1 is PRHDT and CDR2 FYEKMQ (reference sequence). The length of the CDR3 is 11 residues. V gave up 5 bases and J gave up 5 bases, with 7 bases separating them. CDR3 sequence (DNA): TGTGCCAGCAGCCCGTTCCACGAGCAGTACTTC. Translation: CASSPFHEQYF. The whole variable domain, filled in from reference TRBV13 and TRBJ2-7, reads AAGVIQSPRHLIKEKRETATLKCYPIPRHDTVYWYQQGPGQDPQFLISFYEKMQSDKGSIPDRFSAQQFSDYHSELNMSSLELGDSALYFCASSPFHEQYFGPGTRLTVT.

The chain carries TRBV12-3 or TRBV12-4 and TRBJ2-5, with D possibly being TRBD1 (5 bases). Trimming removed 3 bases at V and 3 bases at J, with 5 bases between. The CDR3 length is 12 residues. In nucleotides, the CDR3 is TGTGCCAGCAGTTTCAGGGAAGAGACCCAGTACTTC. The encoded protein is CASSFREETQYF.

This clonotype turned up a few times. This chain uses TRBV29-1 with TRBJ2-2, with TRBD2 identical over 14 bases. The V and J ends lost 6 bases and 0 bases, in that order; junction bases with no gene match: 3. The CDR3 covers 16 residues. CDR1 SQVTM and CDR2 ANQGSEA come from the germline V gene. Here the CDR3 DNA reads TGCAGCGTAGGGACTAGCGGGGGCCCGAACACCGGGGAGCTGTTTTTT. Encoded protein: CSVGTSGGPNTGELFF.

On this clonotype: The junction differs from germline at one of its ends, possibly a read error. The chain joins TRBV6-5 to TRBJ2-2; D may correspond to TRBD1 or TRBD2 (7 bases each). Germline V CDR1 and CDR2: MNHEY, SVGAGI. CDR3 length: 18 residues. For the CDR3, the DNA is TGTGCCAGCAATTACCGCCCAGGCAGGGGGGGTTACACCGGGGAGCTGTTTTTT. Residues: CASNYRPGRGGYTGELFF.

This clonotype was seen a few times. The rearrangement joins TRBV6-2 or TRBV6-3 to TRBJ2-7, with D perhaps TRBD2 (5 bases). The CDR3 loop spans 13 amino acids. The V gene's germline CDR1 is MNHEY and CDR2 SVGEGT. V shed 6 bases and J shed 2 bases, with 11 bases lying between them. The CDR3 loop is CASRARGPYEQYF. DNA for the CDR3: TGTGCCAGCAGGGCCCGAGGGCCCTACGAGCAGTACTTC.

This clonotype was seen a few times. The chain combines TRBV7-2 with TRBJ2-7, with TRBD1 matching over 8 bases. The CDR3 is made up of 16 amino acids. Trimming removed 5 bases from V and 0 bases from J; junction bases left unmatched: 9. Germline lookup yields CDR1 SGHTA and CDR2 FQGNSA. Here the CDR3 reads CASSLGRTGYSYEQYF. CDR3 DNA: TGTGCCAGCAGCCTGGGTAGGACAGGGTACTCCTACGAGCAGTACTTC.

This clonotype came up a few times. The chain has TRBV5-4 and TRBJ2-1; TRBD2 aligns across 7 bases. The CDR3 contains 14 residues. V was pared by 4 bases and J by 2 bases, with 3 bases of the junction left unmatched. Germline V gives CDR1 SGHNT, CDR2 YYREEE (reference sequence). As DNA, the CDR3 is TGTGCCAGCAGCGGGGGGGTGACCTACAATGAGCAGTTCTTC. Protein sequence: CASSGGVTYNEQFF.

This clonotype was observed at least ten times. For the CDR3, the DNA is TGTGCCAGCAGCTTTTCCTTTGGTTACGCATCGAACACTGAAGCTTTCTTT. Protein sequence: CASSFSFGYASNTEAFF. The genes are TRBV6-5 and TRBJ1-1, with no clear D. Looked up from germline, CDR1 is MNHEY and CDR2 is SVGAGI. With 6 bases removed from V and 1 base from J, the gap between germline ends came to 21 bases. CDR3 length: 17 residues.

This clonotype has more than one count but fewer than ten. V gene TRBV10-2 combines with J gene TRBJ2-2; maybe TRBD2 (5 bases). This CDR3 comprises 15 residues. The germline V and J ends were trimmed by 7 bases and 4 bases, with 16 bases remaining between them. The germline gives CDR1 WSHSY, CDR2 SAAADI. This CDR3 reads CASNDPSEGTGELFF. As DNA, the CDR3 is TGCGCCAGCAACGACCCTAGTGAGGGCACCGGGGAGCTGTTTTTT.

This clonotype was recorded a few times. The chain uses TRBV20-1 and TRBJ2-5, with D perhaps matching TRBD2 (6 bases). This CDR3 has 14 residues. The germline CDR1 and CDR2 sequences are DFQATT and SNEGSKA (reference sequence). Trimming left V 6 bases short and J 2 bases short, with 16 bases between. The CDR3 is CSAGGGKNQETQYF. CDR3 nucleotides: TGCAGTGCCGGCGGCGGGAAAAATCAAGAGACCCAGTACTTC.

This clonotype has at least ten counts. The chain employs TRBV27 and TRBJ2-7, with D tentatively TRBD1 (5 bases). The CDR3 is 13 amino acids. Trimming left V 5 bases short and J 6 bases short, with 14 bases between. CDR1 MNHEY and CDR2 SMNVEV come from the germline V gene (reference sequence). Written as DNA, the CDR3 is TGTGCCAGCAGTCATCCAGGGCTACTCGAGCAGTACTTC. It codes for CASSHPGLLEQYF.

This clonotype is classed as medium-sized (0.01 to 0.1%). The chain is built from TRBV12-3 or TRBV12-4 and TRBJ1-3; TRBD1 agrees at 7 bases. V was pared by 3 bases and J by 16 bases, with 9 bases of the junction left unmatched. The CDR3 totals 12 residues. The DNA for the CDR3 is TGTGCCAGCAGTTTCCCGGGACAGACATCGTATTTT. Translation: CASSFPGQTSYF.